This T cell receptor beta chain was retrieved from a study of blood T cells in healthy people across ages (dated by TCRdb to the mid-2010s). About the investigation overall: In model experiments, template switching captured about one uniquely barcoded TCR beta cDNA molecule for every two T cells. The study measured age-related changes in TCR beta repertoire diversity using deep sequencing normalized with unique cDNA molecular identifiers. The study analyzed two additional independent replicas of 1 million unique cDNA reads from the same blood draw for two donors, one aged 18 to 29 and one aged 80 or older. To avoid experimental bias, donors of different ages were distributed randomly across sequencing lanes. Four age groups were formed from the donors: young (average 16 years), middle-aged (roughly 38), aged (more than 55) and long-lived (around 80).

The library came from 5' RACE. TCRdb lists the instrument as Illumina HiSeq 2500. A second PCR of roughly 7 to 11 cycles was performed with a sample-barcoded 5' primer and a J-beta primer mix. A template-switch 5' adaptor carrying 12 random nucleotides introduced a unique molecular identifier onto each TCR beta cDNA molecule. Each sample yielded at least 2.5 million CDR3-containing paired-end reads. The Mint cDNA synthesis kit, primed by a TRBC-specific oligonucleotide, was used to synthesize first-strand cDNA from all RNA. After uracil-DNA glycosylase treatment, a first 18-cycle PCR used universal primers M1SS and BC2_uni_R on all cDNA. In the source study's methods: Normalization of each sample was performed by random selection of 1 million high-quality reads, each carrying a distinct molecular identifier. Instead of being binned into consensus sequences, reads that shared molecular identifiers were thrown out. MiTCR, set to a Q25 quality threshold and the strictest error-elimination algorithm, was used for CDR3 identification, clonotype clustering and error correction. A nonparametric unseen species model with Euler transformation was used to estimate a lower bound on total TCR beta diversity. TCRdb itself trimmed the public reads at Q25 with fastp, ran MiXCR and retained productive beta chains. Each CDR3 protein gets just one entry, which takes the most common genes and DNA from the rows behind it. The V and J calls reflect TCRdb's pipeline rather than the authors' work. This sample is represented by about 400,000 distinct CDR3 sequences; over 45% of them were singletons. Under 65% of the sample belongs to the ten largest clones.

This clonotype appeared a few times. Its antigen is unknown. No base qualities exist here, and no much larger clone lies one base off it. General conclusions and limits of the study: Bulk unsorted PBMC profiling prevented conclusive comparison of naive and antigen-experienced compartments. Because the CMV infection status of the donors was unknown, age-related changes in expanded clonotypes may potentially have been confounded. As age increased, observed TCR beta diversity per million T cells dropped in a roughly linear way, and a significant reduction was already evident by age 40. A strong correlation was found between observed TCR beta diversity and the percentage of naive T cells measured by flow cytometry. Estimates of total diversity based on one million sequenced T cells were regarded as lower bounds and as underestimates. The long-lived group showed more naive CD4+ T cells, fewer expanded clones and increased TCR diversity than the aged group, suggesting age selection.

The donors were roughly 38 Caucasian individuals from Russia, aged 6 to 90 years, who were systemically healthy. Ten milliliters of peripheral blood were drawn from each donor into EDTA-treated Vacutainer tubes. Ficoll-Paque density-gradient centrifugation was used to isolate PBMCs, with at least 6.5 million obtained per sample. Trizol reagent was used to extract total RNA from PBMCs, with at least 5.5 micrograms per sample. Naive CD45RAhigh/CD27high T cell percentages were measured by flow cytometry on a PBMC aliquot from every donor. The sequencing sample was made of blood. This receptor was taken from a man aged 60 to 75 in good health.

The CDR3 region reads CASRLGNYEQYF. The sequenced DNA is TGTGCCAGCAGGCTCGGAAACTACGAGCAGTACTTC. The rearranged segments are TRBV28 and TRBJ2-7; the D segment cannot be called with confidence. V is reduced by 6 bases and J by 3 bases, leaving a spacing of 9 bases between them. The CDR3 spans 12 residues, from the cysteine through the phenylalanine. Only the CDR3 DNA stays, 36 bases, in frame from base 1. As encoded in the germline V gene, CDR1 is MDHEN while CDR2 is SYDVKM.